This entry lists 2 T cell receptor beta chains sequenced from one sample in a study of early T cells in non-severe SARS-CoV-2 infection. TCRdb reanalysed the 5' RACE reads using MiXCR and keeps one entry per CDR3 protein. The repertoire consists of tens of thousands of distinct CDR3 sequences, with approximately 10% occurring once and the leading ten covering around 12%. The sequenced sample was whole blood. The receptors derive from an adult who was a healthcare worker with PCR-confirmed SARS-CoV-2 infection or an uninfected control (not recorded which).

The chain is built from TRBV18 and TRBJ1-1; TRBD1 is a possible D gene (6 bases). V gave up 6 bases and J gave up 1 base, with 15 bases separating them. The length of the CDR3 is 15 residues. Germline assignment: CDR1 KGHSH and CDR2 LQKENI. CDR3 loop: CASSLQTGWNTEAFF. The DNA of the CDR3 is TGTGCCAGCTCCCTCCAGACAGGCTGGAACACTGAAGCTTTCTTT.

This clonotype was counted many times. The rearrangement uses TRBV7-9 and TRBJ2-3; 7 nucleotides match TRBD2. This CDR3 region has 18 residues. CDR1 and CDR2 (germline): SEHNR, FQNEAQ (reference sequence). J gave up 2 bases and V 0 bases, and 11 bases lay outside the gene matches. The CDR3 here is CASSLALSSGDLTDTQYF. CDR3 nucleotide sequence: TGTGCCAGCAGCTTAGCGCTGTCGAGCGGGGACCTCACAGATACGCAGTATTTT.